This entry features one T cell receptor (beta chain) sequence. Its antigen is not identified. The source of the sample is a study of cytomegalovirus exposure and HLA in healthy donors. CDR3 length: 15 residues. V shed 0 bases and J shed 6 bases, with 12 bases lying between them. Germline-derived CDR1 and CDR2 are SEHNR and FQNEAQ (reference sequence). Measured with immunoSEQ multiplex PCR; TCRdb has only the in-frame clones, and not every one. Among roughly 70,000 clones listed, 85% to 95% were seen once. Study conclusions and caveats: The finding came from a later analysis; first-cohort TCR clusters tended to co-occur in the 95 to 150 validation repertoires.

The origin of this receptor is a man younger than 35 in good health and CMV-seronegative. Input material: PBMCs. This sequence joins TRBV7-9 and TRBJ2-1; D unclear. This CDR3 reads CASSLATTLSNEQFF. The CDR3 bases are TGTGCCAGCAGCTTAGCTACCACTCTTAGCAATGAGCAGTTCTTC.